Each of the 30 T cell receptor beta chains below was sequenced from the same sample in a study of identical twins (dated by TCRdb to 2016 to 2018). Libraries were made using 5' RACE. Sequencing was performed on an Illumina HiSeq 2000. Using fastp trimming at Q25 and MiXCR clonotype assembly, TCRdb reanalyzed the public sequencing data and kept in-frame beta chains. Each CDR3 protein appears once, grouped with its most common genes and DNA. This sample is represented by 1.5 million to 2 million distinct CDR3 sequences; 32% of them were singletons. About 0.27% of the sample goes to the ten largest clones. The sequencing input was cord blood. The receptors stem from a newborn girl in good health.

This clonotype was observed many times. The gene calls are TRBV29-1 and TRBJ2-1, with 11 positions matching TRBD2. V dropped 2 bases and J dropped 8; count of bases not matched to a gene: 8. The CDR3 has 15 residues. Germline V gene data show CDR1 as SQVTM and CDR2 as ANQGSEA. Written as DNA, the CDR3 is TGCAGCGTTGAATTAGTGTTAGCGGGAGGGGATGAGCAGTTCTTC. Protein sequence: CSVELVLAGGDEQFF.

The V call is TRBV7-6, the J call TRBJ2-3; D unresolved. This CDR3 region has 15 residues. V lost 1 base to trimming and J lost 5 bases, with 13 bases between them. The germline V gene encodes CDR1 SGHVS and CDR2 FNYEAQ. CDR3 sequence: CASSLVATGEDTQYF. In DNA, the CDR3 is TGTGCCAGCAGCTTAGTGGCGACCGGAGAAGATACGCAGTATTTT.

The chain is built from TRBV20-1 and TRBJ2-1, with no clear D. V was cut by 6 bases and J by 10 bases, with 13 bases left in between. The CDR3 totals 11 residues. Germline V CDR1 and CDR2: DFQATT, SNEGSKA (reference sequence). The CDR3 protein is CSATDLGEQFF. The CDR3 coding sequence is TGCAGTGCCACCGACTTGGGGGAGCAGTTCTTC.

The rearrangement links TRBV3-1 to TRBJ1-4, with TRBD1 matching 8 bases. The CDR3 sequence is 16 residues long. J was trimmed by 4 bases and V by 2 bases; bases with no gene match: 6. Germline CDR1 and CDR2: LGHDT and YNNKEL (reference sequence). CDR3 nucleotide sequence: TGTGCCAGCAGCCAACGGACAGGGAGCCTTAATGAAAAACTGTTTTTT. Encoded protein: CASSQRTGSLNEKLFF.

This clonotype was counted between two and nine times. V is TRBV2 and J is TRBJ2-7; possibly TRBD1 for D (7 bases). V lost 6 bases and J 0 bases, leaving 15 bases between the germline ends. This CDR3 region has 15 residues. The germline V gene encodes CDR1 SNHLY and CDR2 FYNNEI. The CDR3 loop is CASSFRGESSYEQYF. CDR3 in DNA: TGTGCCAGCAGCTTCAGGGGGGAAAGCTCCTACGAGCAGTACTTC.

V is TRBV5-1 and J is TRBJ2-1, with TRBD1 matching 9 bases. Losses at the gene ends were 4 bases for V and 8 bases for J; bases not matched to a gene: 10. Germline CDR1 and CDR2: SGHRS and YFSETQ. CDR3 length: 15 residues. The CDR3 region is CASSLGQGYIDEQFF. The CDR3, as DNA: TGCGCCAGCAGCCTCGGACAGGGGTATATCGATGAGCAGTTCTTC.

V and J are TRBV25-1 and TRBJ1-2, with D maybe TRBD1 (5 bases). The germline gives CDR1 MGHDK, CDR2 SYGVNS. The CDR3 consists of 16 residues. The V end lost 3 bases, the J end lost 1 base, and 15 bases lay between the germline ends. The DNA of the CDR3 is TGTGCCAGCAGTGATCAGCGGGACTCCTTTAACTATGGCTACACCTTC. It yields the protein CASSDQRDSFNYGYTF.

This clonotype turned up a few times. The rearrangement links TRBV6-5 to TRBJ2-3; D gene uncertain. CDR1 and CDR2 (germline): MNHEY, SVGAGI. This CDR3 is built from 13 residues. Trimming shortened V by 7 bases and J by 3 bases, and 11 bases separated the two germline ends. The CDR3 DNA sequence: TGTGCCAGCAAGGTGCCGAATACAGATACGCAGTATTTT. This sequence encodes CASKVPNTDTQYF.

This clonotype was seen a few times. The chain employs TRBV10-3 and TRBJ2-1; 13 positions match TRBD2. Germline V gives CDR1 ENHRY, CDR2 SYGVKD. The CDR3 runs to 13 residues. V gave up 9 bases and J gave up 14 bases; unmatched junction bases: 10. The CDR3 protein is CAIAPETSGRKFF. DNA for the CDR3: TGTGCCATTGCTCCTGAGACTAGCGGGAGGAAGTTCTTC.

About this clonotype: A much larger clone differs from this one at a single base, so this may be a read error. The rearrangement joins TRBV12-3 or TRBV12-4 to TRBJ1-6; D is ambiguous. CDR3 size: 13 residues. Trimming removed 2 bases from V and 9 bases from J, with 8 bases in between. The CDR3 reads CASSLQRASPLHF. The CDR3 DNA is TGTGCCAGCAGTTTACAGAGGGCTTCACCCCTCCACTTT.

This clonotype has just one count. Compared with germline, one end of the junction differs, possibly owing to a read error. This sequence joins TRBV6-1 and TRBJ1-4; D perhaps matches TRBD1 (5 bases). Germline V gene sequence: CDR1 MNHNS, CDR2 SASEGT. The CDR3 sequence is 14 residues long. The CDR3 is CASGFFGANEELFF. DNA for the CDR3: TGTGCCAGCGGTTTTTTCGGGGCTAATGAAGAACTGTTTTTT.

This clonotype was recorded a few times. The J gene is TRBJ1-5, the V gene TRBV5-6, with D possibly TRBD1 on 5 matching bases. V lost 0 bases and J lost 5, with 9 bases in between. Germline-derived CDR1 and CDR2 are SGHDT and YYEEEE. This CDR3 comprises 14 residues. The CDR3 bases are TGTGCCAGCAGCTTGGCGGGACTTGATCAGCCCCAGCATTTT. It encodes CASSLAGLDQPQHF.

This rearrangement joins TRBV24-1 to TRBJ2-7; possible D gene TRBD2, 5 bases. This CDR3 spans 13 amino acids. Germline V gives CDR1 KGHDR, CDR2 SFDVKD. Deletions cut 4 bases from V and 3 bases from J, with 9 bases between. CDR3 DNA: TGTGCCACCAGTGACCCACGGGGCTACGAGCAGTACTTC. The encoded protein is CATSDPRGYEQYF.

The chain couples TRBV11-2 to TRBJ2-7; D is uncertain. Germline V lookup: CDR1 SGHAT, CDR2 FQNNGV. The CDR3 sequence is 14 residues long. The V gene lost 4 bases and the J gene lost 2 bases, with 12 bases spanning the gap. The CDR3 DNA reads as TGTGCCAGCAGCTCGGTGCGGCTTACCTACGAGCAGTACTTC. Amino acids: CASSSVRLTYEQYF.

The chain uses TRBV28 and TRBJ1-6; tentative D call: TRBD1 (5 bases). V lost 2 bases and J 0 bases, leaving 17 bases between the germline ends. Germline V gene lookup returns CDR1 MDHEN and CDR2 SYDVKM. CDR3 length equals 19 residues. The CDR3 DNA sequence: TGTGCCAGCAGTTTAAAGGGTCGGACACTGAGCTCCTATAATTCACCCCTCCACTTT. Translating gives CASSLKGRTLSSYNSPLHF.

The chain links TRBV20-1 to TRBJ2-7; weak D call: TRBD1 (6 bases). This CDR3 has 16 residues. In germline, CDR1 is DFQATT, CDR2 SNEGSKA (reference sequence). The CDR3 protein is CRQLGHPKIGLYEQYF. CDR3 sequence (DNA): TGCAGGCAATTGGGACACCCAAAAATCGGACTCTACGAGCAGTACTTC.

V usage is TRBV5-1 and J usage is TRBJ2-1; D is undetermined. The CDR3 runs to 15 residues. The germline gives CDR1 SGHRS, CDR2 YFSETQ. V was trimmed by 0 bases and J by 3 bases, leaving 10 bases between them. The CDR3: CASSLVYRDYNEQFF. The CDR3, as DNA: TGCGCCAGCAGCTTGGTTTATAGAGACTACAATGAGCAGTTCTTC.

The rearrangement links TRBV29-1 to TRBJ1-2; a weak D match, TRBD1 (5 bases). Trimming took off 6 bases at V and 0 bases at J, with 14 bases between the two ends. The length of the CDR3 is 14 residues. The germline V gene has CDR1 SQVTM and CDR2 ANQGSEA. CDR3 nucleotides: TGCAGCGTGCGCAGGGACCCTGCTAACTATGGCTACACCTTC. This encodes CSVRRDPANYGYTF.

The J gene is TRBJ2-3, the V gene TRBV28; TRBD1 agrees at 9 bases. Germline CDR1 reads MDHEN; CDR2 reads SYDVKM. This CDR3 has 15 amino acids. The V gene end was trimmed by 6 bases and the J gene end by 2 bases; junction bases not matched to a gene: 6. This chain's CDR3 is CASSQQGAYTDTQYF. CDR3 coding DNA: TGTGCCAGCAGCCAACAGGGGGCTTACACAGATACGCAGTATTTT.

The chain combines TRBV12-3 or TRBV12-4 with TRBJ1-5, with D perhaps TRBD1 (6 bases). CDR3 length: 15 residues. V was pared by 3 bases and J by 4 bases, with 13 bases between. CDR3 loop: CASSLGGARNQPQHF. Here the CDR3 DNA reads TGTGCCAGCAGTTTGGGGGGGGCTCGGAATCAGCCCCAGCATTTT.

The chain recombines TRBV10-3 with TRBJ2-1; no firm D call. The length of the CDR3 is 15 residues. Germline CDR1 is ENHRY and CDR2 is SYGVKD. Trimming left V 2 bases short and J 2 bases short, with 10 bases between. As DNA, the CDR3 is TGTGCCATCAGTGAGCCGGTCCCCACCTACAATGAGCAGTTCTTC. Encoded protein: CAISEPVPTYNEQFF.

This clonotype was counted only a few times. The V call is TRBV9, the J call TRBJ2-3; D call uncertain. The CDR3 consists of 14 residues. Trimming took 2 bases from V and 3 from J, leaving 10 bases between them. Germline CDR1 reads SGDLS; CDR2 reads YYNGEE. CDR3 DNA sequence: TGTGCCAGCAGCGTCCACTATGGGACAGATACGCAGTATTTT. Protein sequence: CASSVHYGTDTQYF.

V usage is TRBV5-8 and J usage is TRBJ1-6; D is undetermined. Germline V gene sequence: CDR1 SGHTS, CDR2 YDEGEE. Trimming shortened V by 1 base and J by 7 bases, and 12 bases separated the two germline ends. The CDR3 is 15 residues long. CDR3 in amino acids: CASSLSTGPNSPLHF. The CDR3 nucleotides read TGTGCCAGCAGCTTGTCCACGGGCCCGAATTCACCCCTCCACTTT.

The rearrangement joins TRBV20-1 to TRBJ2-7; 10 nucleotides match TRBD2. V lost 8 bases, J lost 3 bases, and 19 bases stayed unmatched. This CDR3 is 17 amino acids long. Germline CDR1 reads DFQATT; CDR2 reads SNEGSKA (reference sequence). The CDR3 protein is CSITRLAGPYHYYEQYF. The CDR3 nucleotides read TGCAGTATAACGAGACTAGCGGGCCCCTACCATTACTACGAGCAGTACTTC.

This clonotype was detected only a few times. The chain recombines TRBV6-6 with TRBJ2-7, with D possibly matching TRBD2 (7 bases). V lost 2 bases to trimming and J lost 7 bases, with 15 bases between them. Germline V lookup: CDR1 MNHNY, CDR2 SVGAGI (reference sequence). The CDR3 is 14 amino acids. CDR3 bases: TGTGCCAGCAGTTACGGAGGGGGGGCCAAAGAGCAGTACTTC. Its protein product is CASSYGGGAKEQYF.

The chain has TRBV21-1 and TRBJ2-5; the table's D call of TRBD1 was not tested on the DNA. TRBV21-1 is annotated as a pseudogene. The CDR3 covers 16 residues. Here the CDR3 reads CASSIQGQGVLETQYF. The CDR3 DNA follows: TGTGCCAGCAGCATCCAAGGACAGGGGGTTTTAGAGACCCAGTACTTC.

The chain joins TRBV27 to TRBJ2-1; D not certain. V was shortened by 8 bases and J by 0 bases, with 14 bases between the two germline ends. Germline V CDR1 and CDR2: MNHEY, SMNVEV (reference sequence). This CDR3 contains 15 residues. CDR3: CASRNKASSYNEQFF. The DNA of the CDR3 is TGTGCCAGCCGAAACAAGGCGAGCTCCTACAATGAGCAGTTCTTC.

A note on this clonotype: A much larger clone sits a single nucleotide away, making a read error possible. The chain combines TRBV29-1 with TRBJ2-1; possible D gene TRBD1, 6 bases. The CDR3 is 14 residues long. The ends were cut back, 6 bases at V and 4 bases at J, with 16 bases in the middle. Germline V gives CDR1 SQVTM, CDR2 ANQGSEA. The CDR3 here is CSVPPLDRYNEQFF. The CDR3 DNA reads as TGCAGCGTGCCCCCTTTGGACAGATACAATGAGCAGTTCTTC.

The DNA for the CDR3 is TGCGCCAGCAGCTTGCAAGCGACTAGCGGAAACCAAGAGACCCAGTACTTC. Translating gives CASSLQATSGNQETQYF. V usage is TRBV5-1 and J usage is TRBJ2-5, with 9 nucleotides matching TRBD2. V dropped 1 base and J dropped 0; count of bases not matched to a gene: 7. The CDR3 sequence is 17 residues long. Germline V gene lookup returns CDR1 SGHRS and CDR2 YFSETQ.

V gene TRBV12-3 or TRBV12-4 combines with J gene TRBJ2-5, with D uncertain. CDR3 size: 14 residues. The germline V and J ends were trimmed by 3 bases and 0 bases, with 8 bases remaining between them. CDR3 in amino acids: CASSFLDNQETQYF. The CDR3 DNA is TGTGCCAGCAGTTTCCTAGACAACCAAGAGACCCAGTACTTC.